The TCR beta chain described here comes from a study of blood T cell repertoires in COVID-19. The overall study: Sources were T cells, B-cell-depleted T cells, or PBMCs; the material itself was cDNA or gDNA.

Clones were sequenced by immunoSEQ multiplex PCR, and TCRdb holds only the in-frame ones, with some missing. The sample has a few hundred thousand clones; about 80% are singletons. Germline-derived CDR1 and CDR2 are LGHNT and FRNRAP. Trimming took 5 bases from V and 4 from J, leaving 11 bases between them. The length of the CDR3 is 13 residues. This chain connects TRBV12-5 to TRBJ1-2; D may be TRBD1 (6 bases). The sequence was obtained from a woman aged 55-69 years with acute or convalescent COVID-19. The sample was peripheral blood. In nucleotides, the CDR3 is TGTGCTAGTGGTCAGGACAGACTCTATGGCTACACCTTC. Amino acid sequence: CASGQDRLYGYTF.